A selection of T cell receptor beta chains follows, all from one sample in a study of response to subunit inactivated influenza vaccine. TCRdb itself ran the RT-PCR reads through MiXCR, one entry per CDR3 protein. The sample has hundreds of thousands of distinct CDR3 sequences, 10% to 11% seen once. The sequenced sample was PBMCs from blood, obtained about 40 days after vaccination. Receptors were obtained from a man in his fifties who received an inactivated influenza vaccine. Both conserved end residues are part of each CDR3. The order of the fields is CDR3 DNA, CDR3 protein, D gene, V gene, J gene, clone size. D genes are given only for firm matches. Part of the rows lack a size; the others show once, few, many or a class for expanded clones.

TGCGCCAGCAGCCAAGACGGGACAGGGGCCGGTGGCTACACCTTC,CASSQDGTGAGGYTF,TRBD1,TRBV4-1,TRBJ1-2,few
TGCAGTGCTCGGACAGGGCCTAGCACAGATACGCAGTATTTT,CSARTGPSTDTQYF,TRBD1,TRBV20-1,TRBJ2-3,many
TGTGCCACCAGTGCACTAGCGGGGGGTTCAGATACGCAGTATTTT,CATSALAGGSDTQYF,TRBD2,TRBV24-1,TRBJ2-3,few
TGTGCCAGCAGTTATACAGGGGACGATAATTCACCCCTCCACTTT,CASSYTGDDNSPLHF,TRBD1,TRBV6-5,TRBJ1-6,many
TGTGCCAGCAGCCCAGGGAAGACCGATGTGGGGTACTTC,CASSPGKTDVGYF,NA,TRBV7-2,TRBJ2-7,few
TGTGCCAGCAGCACCTTTCGACAGGGTGGCACTGAAGCTTTCTTT,CASSTFRQGGTEAFF,TRBD1,TRBV6-5,TRBJ1-1,few
TGTGCCAGCAGCCAAGATCCGGGGGCCGGAGCGATGAACACTGAAGCTTTCTTT,CASSQDPGAGAMNTEAFF,NA,TRBV4-2,TRBJ1-1,few
TGCGCCAGCAGCTTTTTGGGAGGGGTCGGGTTGATGACTGAAGCTTTCTTT,CASSFLGGVGLMTEAFF,NA,TRBV5-1,TRBJ1-1,NA
TGCAGCGCCCTACTCCTCCGGGACAGGGGGCCCGGGGAGCTGTTTTTT,CSALLLRDRGPGELFF,TRBD1,TRBV29-1,TRBJ2-2,NA
TGTGCCAGCAGCTTAGCCGCGGGCTCTGGGGCCAACGTCCTGACTTTC,CASSLAAGSGANVLTF,NA,TRBV7-9,TRBJ2-6,NA
TGTGCCAGCATGATGATGGGCGAGCAGTACTTC,CASMMMGEQYF,NA,TRBV6-2/TRBV6-3,TRBJ2-7,NA
TGCAGCGTCCGTGATGGGGGCGGACAGGGGGAGACTAACTATGGCTACACCTTC,CSVRDGGGQGETNYGYTF,TRBD1,TRBV29-1,TRBJ1-2,few
TGTGCCAGCACCAAGACAGGGAGCAATCAGCCCCAGCATTTT,CASTKTGSNQPQHF,TRBD1,TRBV12-3/TRBV12-4,TRBJ1-5,few
TGTGCCAGCAGTTTAGGATGGTCCATTGGTGCTTTCTTT,CASSLGWSIGAFF,NA,TRBV12-3/TRBV12-4,TRBJ1-1,NA
TGCAGTGCTAGGACTAGCGGGGGGAAGTACGGGGAGCAGTACTTC,CSARTSGGKYGEQYF,TRBD2,TRBV20-1,TRBJ2-7,few
TGCGCCAGCAGCGGACCACGGGGGCCTGCGAACACCGGGGAGCTGTTTTTT,CASSGPRGPANTGELFF,NA,TRBV5-1,TRBJ2-2,few
TGTGCCAGCAGTTTAGGGGGGCTAGCGCCCCTCCACTTT,CASSLGGLAPLHF,NA,TRBV12-3/TRBV12-4,TRBJ1-6,many
TGCGCCAGCAGCCCTAGGACTAGCGGGAGGTCTCAAGAGACCCAGTACTTC,CASSPRTSGRSQETQYF,TRBD2,TRBV5-1,TRBJ2-5,NA
TGCGCCAGCAGCTTAGGCCGGGCCACATACGCGTCCTATGGCTACACCTTC,CASSLGRATYASYGYTF,NA,TRBV5-1,TRBJ1-2,NA
TGCGCCAGCAGCCAAGGACTAGCGGGGACCCCAGGGACCCAGTACTTC,CASSQGLAGTPGTQYF,TRBD2,TRBV4-1,TRBJ2-5,many
TGTGCCAGCAGCTTATTAGGAGGATTGGGGCAGGGAGACATTCAGTACTTC,CASSLLGGLGQGDIQYF,NA,TRBV7-6,TRBJ2-4,few
TGTGCCAGCAGGCCACCGGGACAGGGGAACTATGGCTACACCTTC,CASRPPGQGNYGYTF,TRBD1,TRBV5-5,TRBJ1-2,NA
TGTGCCAACCGACAGGGAACTTCCTACGAGCAGTACTTC,CANRQGTSYEQYF,TRBD1,TRBV10-3,TRBJ2-7,many
TGCAGTGGAACGGCGGGAGATAGTACCGGGGAGCTGTTTTTT,CSGTAGDSTGELFF,TRBD2,TRBV20-1,TRBJ2-2,NA
TGCGCCAGCAGCTTAAAACAGGGAGAAGCGCCTGGGGCCAACGTCCTGACTTTC,CASSLKQGEAPGANVLTF,NA,TRBV5-1,TRBJ2-6,few
TGTGCCAGCAGTTACTACAAGGGAAACACTGAAGCTTTCTTT,CASSYYKGNTEAFF,NA,TRBV6-2/TRBV6-3,TRBJ1-1,NA
TGTGTCAGCAGTTTACCCGGGAGGGTTTACAATGAGCAGTTCTTC,CVSSLPGRVYNEQFF,TRBD2,TRBV12-3/TRBV12-4,TRBJ2-1,NA
TGTGCCATCAGTTTGACAGTTTCCACCGGGGAGCTGTTTTTT,CAISLTVSTGELFF,NA,TRBV10-3,TRBJ2-2,few
TGTGCCAGCAGGTACGCCGGGACCGCGAACACCGGGGAGCTGTTTTTT,CASRYAGTANTGELFF,NA,TRBV7-9,TRBJ2-2,NA
TGTGCCAGCAGCCCCTCATCCGAGAGTGAGCAGTTCTTC,CASSPSSESEQFF,NA,TRBV3-1,TRBJ2-1,NA
TGTGCCAGCAGCTTAGATAGGGGGAGGCAGTACTTC,CASSLDRGRQYF,NA,TRBV7-2,TRBJ2-7,NA
TGCGCCAGCAGCTTGTCCGGGAAGGGCACCTACAATGAGCAGTTCTTC,CASSLSGKGTYNEQFF,NA,TRBV5-1,TRBJ2-1,NA
TGCAGTGCTAGAGTTGGGGGTAGCTTGTTGGTCACTGAAGCTTTCTTT,CSARVGGSLLVTEAFF,NA,TRBV20-1,TRBJ1-1,many
TGTGCCAGCAGTTATGGGGGAATGGGCACAGATACGCAGTATTTT,CASSYGGMGTDTQYF,NA,TRBV28,TRBJ2-3,once
TGTGCCAGCACCCAAACACCACAGAAAAACACTGAAGCTTTCTTT,CASTQTPQKNTEAFF,NA,TRBV7-9,TRBJ1-1,NA
TGCAGTGCCATACTAGCGGGGGTGTTCAATGAGCAGTTCTTC,CSAILAGVFNEQFF,TRBD2,TRBV20-1,TRBJ2-1,many
TGTGCCAGCAGCTTAGCGAAGACTAGCGGAGCCTACAATGAGCAGTTCTTC,CASSLAKTSGAYNEQFF,TRBD2,TRBV7-9,TRBJ2-1,NA
TGTGCCAGCAGCAGCCGGGACAGGGCTAGGGAGCAGTACTTC,CASSSRDRAREQYF,TRBD1,TRBV7-2,TRBJ2-7,few
TGTGCCAGCAGCTTAACGGGCAGGGTGGAGGGTACGGTGAACACTGAAGCTTTCTTT,CASSLTGRVEGTVNTEAFF,NA,TRBV7-2,TRBJ1-1,few
TGTGCCAGCAGTGATGCGGGAGGGGGCACAGATACGCAGTATTTT,CASSDAGGGTDTQYF,TRBD2,TRBV2,TRBJ2-3,NA
TGTGCCAGCCAAGGGGGCGGGGCAGATACGCAGTATTTT,CASQGGGADTQYF,NA,TRBV18,TRBJ2-3,few
TGCAGTGCTAGAGATTTAGTCTCCCCGGGGGAGACCCAGTACTTC,CSARDLVSPGETQYF,NA,TRBV20-1,TRBJ2-5,NA
TGTGCCAGCGCCCTATCTGGGGCCAACGTCCTGACTTTC,CASALSGANVLTF,NA,TRBV6-1,TRBJ2-6,many
TGTGCCAGCAGCCAAGGAGGATATGGAGCTTTCTTT,CASSQGGYGAFF,NA,TRBV14,TRBJ1-1,many
TGCAGCGTTGAGGAGCAAGAGACCCAGTACTTC,CSVEEQETQYF,NA,TRBV29-1,TRBJ2-5,few
TGCGCCAGCAGCCAAGATCCAGTGGGACGGGGCTTGGATGAGCAGTTCTTC,CASSQDPVGRGLDEQFF,NA,TRBV4-1,TRBJ2-1,NA
TGTGCCAGCAGTCCGGACCTCTATGGCTACACCTTC,CASSPDLYGYTF,NA,TRBV12-3/TRBV12-4,TRBJ1-2,NA
TGTGCCAGCAGTTTAAGTCGCGTAAATGAGCAGTTCTTC,CASSLSRVNEQFF,NA,TRBV28,TRBJ2-1,NA
TGCGCCAGCAGTGAATCACAACAGGTTTACTATCGGGCTGGCCTCTTATATGGCTACACCTTC,CASSESQQVYYRAGLLYGYTF,NA,TRBV10-2,TRBJ1-2,NA
TGTGCCAGCAGCTTAACTCCGTCGACTAGCGGAGAGACCCAGTACTTC,CASSLTPSTSGETQYF,TRBD2,TRBV7-6,TRBJ2-5,NA
TGTGCCACCAGCGCCGGGGTTATGAACACTGAAGCTTTCTTT,CATSAGVMNTEAFF,NA,TRBV15,TRBJ1-1,many
TGTGCCAGCAGTTACTCCCACGAGCAGTACTTC,CASSYSHEQYF,NA,TRBV6-2/TRBV6-3,TRBJ2-7,many
TGCGCCAGCAGCTTGGAGGGGGTGGGCACAGATACGCAGTATTTT,CASSLEGVGTDTQYF,NA,TRBV5-1,TRBJ2-3,NA
TGTGCCAGCAGTTTATCCTGGACAGGCCCCATGAACACTGAAGCTTTCTTT,CASSLSWTGPMNTEAFF,TRBD1,TRBV12-3/TRBV12-4,TRBJ1-1,few
TGTGCCAGCCGGGTCGCTTGGGCGAACTATGGCTACACCTTC,CASRVAWANYGYTF,NA,TRBV6-2/TRBV6-3,TRBJ1-2,NA